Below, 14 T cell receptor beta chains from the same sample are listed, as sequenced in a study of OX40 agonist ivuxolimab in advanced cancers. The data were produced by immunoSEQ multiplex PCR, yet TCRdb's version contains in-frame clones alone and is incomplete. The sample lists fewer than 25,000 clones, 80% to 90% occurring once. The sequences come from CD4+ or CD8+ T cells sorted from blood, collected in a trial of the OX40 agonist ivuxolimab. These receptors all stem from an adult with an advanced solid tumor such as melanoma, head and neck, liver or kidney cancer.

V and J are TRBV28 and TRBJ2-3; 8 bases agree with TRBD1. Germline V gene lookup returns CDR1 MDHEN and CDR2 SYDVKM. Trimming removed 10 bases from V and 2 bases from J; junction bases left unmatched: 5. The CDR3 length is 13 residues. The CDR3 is CATGTGVTDTQYF. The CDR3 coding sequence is TGTGCCACCGGGACAGGCGTCACAGATACGCAGTATTTT.

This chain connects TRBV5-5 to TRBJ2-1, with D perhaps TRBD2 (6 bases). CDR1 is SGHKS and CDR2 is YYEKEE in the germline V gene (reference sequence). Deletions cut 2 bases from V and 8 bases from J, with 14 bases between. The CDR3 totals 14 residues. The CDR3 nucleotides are TGTGCCAGCAGCTTCGAACCGTGGGGGGATGAGCAGTTCTTC. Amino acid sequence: CASSFEPWGDEQFF. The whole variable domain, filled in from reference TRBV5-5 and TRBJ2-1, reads DAGVTQSPTHLIKTRGQQVTLRCSPISGHKSVSWYQQVLGQGPQFIFQYYEKEERGRGNFPDRFSARQFPNYSSELNVNALLLGDSALYLCASSFEPWGDEQFFGPGTRLTVL.

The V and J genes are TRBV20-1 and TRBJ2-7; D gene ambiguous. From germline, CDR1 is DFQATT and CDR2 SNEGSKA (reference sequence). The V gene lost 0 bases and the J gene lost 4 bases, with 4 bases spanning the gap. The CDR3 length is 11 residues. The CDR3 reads CSARDSYEQYF. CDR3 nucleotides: TGCAGTGCTAGAGATTCTTACGAGCAGTACTTC.

The CDR3 DNA sequence: TGTGCCAGCAGTGAACTTTTTGGCCAGCCCCAGCATTTT. The encoded protein is CASSELFGQPQHF. This sequence joins TRBV2 and TRBJ1-5; no firm D call. Germline CDR1 and CDR2: SNHLY and FYNNEI. Trimming took off 2 bases at V and 7 bases at J, with 9 bases between the two ends. This CDR3 is 13 amino acids long.

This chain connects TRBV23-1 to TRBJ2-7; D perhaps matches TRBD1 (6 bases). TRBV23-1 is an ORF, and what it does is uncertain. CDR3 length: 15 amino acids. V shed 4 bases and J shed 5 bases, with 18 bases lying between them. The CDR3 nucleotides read TGCGCCAGCAGTCCAAGCGATGGGACATACCACGAGCAGTACTTC. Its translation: CASSPSDGTYHEQYF.

CDR3 DNA: TGTGCCAGCAGCGTAGGTACGGGGGGTGGTCACACTGAAGCTTTCTTT. Protein sequence: CASSVGTGGGHTEAFF. This chain links TRBV9 with TRBJ1-1; weak D call: TRBD1 (5 bases). Trimming cost V 0 bases and J 3 bases, with 15 bases left between them. The length of the CDR3 is 16 residues. In germline, CDR1 is SGDLS, CDR2 YYNGEE.

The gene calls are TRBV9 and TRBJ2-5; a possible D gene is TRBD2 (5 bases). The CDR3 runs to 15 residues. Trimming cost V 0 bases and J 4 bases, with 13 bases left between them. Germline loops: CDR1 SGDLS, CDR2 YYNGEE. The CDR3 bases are TGTGCCAGCAGCGTAGACGGGATTTTAGTAGAGACCCAGTACTTC. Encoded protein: CASSVDGILVETQYF.

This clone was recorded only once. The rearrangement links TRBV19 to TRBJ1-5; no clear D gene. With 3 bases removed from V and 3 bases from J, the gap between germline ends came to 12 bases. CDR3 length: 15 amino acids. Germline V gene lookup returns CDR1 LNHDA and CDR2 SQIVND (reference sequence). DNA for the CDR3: TGTGCCAGTAGTATTGGCTTTTACCCCAATCAGCCCCAGCATTTT. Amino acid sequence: CASSIGFYPNQPQHF.

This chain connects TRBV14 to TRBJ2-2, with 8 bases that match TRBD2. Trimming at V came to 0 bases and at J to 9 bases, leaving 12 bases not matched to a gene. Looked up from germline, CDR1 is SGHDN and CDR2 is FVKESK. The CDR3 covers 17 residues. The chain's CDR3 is CASSQDTRGGEHRELFF. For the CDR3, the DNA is TGTGCCAGCAGCCAAGACACACGGGGGGGCGAGCACCGGGAGCTGTTTTTT.

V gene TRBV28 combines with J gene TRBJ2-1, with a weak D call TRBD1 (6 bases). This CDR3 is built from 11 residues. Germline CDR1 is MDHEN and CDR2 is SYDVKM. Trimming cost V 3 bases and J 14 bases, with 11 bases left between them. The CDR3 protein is CASSFGQSEFF. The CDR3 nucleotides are TGTGCCAGCAGTTTTGGACAGTCGGAGTTCTTC. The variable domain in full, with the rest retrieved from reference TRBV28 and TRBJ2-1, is DVKVTQSSRYLVKRTGEKVFLECVQDMDHENMFWYRQDPGLGLRLIYFSYDVKMKEKGDIPEGYSVSREKKERFSLILESASTNQTSMYLCASSFGQSEFFGPGTRLTVL.

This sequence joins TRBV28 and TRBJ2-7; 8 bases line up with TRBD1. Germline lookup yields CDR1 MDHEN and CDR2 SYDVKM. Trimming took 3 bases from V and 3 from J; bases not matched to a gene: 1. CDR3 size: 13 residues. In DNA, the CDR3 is TGTGCCAGCAGTTTGACAGGGGACTACGAGCAGTACTTC. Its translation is CASSLTGDYEQYF.

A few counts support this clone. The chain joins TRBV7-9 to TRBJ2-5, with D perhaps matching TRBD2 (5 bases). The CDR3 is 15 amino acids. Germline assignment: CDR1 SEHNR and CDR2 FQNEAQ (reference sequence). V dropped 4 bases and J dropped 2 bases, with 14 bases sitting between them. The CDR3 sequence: CASSSPGLMQETQYF. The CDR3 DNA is TGTGCCAGCAGCTCACCTGGACTGATGCAAGAGACCCAGTACTTC.

Written as DNA, the CDR3 is TGTGCCATCAGTGACTCAGGGAATGGAAACACCATATATTTT. Protein sequence: CAISDSGNGNTIYF. This chain joins TRBV10-3 and TRBJ1-3; D may be TRBD1 (5 bases). The CDR3 runs 14 residues. In germline, CDR1 is ENHRY, CDR2 SYGVKD. The V and J ends lost 3 bases and 3 bases respectively, with 9 bases between them.

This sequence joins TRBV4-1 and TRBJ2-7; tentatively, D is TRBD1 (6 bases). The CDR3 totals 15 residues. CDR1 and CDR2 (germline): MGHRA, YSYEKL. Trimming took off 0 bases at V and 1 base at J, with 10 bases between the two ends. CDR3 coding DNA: TGCGCCAGCAGCCAAGAAAAGCAGGGGTCCTACGAGCAGTACTTC. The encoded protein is CASSQEKQGSYEQYF.